Listed here are 29 T cell receptor beta chains from one sample, sequenced in a study of cytomegalovirus exposure and HLA in healthy donors. PCR was performed using 60 Vbeta and 13 Jbeta primers. Libraries were prepared by immunoSEQ multiplex PCR; TCRdb keeps only in-frame clonotypes and omits some of them. The top ten hold approximately 6% of the sample, which has about 82,000 clones, roughly 80% seen once. The sample consisted of PBMCs. Every receptor here comes from a woman in her fifties or sixties in good health and CMV-seropositive.

The chain couples TRBV28 to TRBJ2-4; no definite D call. CDR3 size: 14 residues. CDR1 is MDHEN, CDR2 SYDVKM, per germline. Between the trimmed V and J ends, which lost 8 bases and 5 bases, there was a span of 16 bases. The CDR3 spells CASGRHGFENIQYF. Written as DNA, the CDR3 is TGTGCCAGCGGCCGACATGGGTTTGAAAACATTCAGTACTTC.

The rearrangement uses TRBV29-1 and TRBJ1-4; D is undetermined. CDR1 and CDR2 (germline): SQVTM, ANQGSEA. The length of the CDR3 is 13 residues. V was shortened by 5 bases and J by 5 bases, with 12 bases between the two germline ends. CDR3 DNA: TGCAGCGTTCGAGAGGCTATGAATGAAAAACTGTTTTTT. It yields the protein CSVREAMNEKLFF.

The chain uses TRBV4-1 and TRBJ2-5, with 8 bases matching TRBD1. Near its end, the DNA agrees better with TRBJ2-7, so the J call may be wrong. The CDR3 is made up of 17 amino acids. Germline V lookup: CDR1 MGHRA, CDR2 YSYEKL. CDR3 DNA: TGCGCCAGCAGCCAAGGTCTAACGGCAGGGGGCTTCTACGAGCAGTACTTC. Protein product: CASSQGLTAGGFYEQYF.

J is TRBJ1-3 and V is TRBV5-1; D is unclear. The CDR3 is 13 amino acids. From germline, CDR1 is SGHRS and CDR2 YFSETQ. Trimming removed 4 bases from V and 2 bases from J, with 7 bases in between. The DNA of the CDR3 is TGCGCCAGCAGCACTAACACTGGAAACACCATATATTTT. This sequence encodes CASSTNTGNTIYF.

This chain connects TRBV6-5 to TRBJ2-7; D may be TRBD1 (5 bases). Trimming left V 2 bases short and J 4 bases short, with 12 bases between. The CDR3 spans 14 residues. From germline, CDR1 is MNHEY and CDR2 SVGAGI. The CDR3 spells CASSYVGDGYEQYF. The CDR3 DNA reads as TGTGCCAGCAGTTACGTAGGGGATGGGTACGAGCAGTACTTC.

V usage is TRBV5-1 and J usage is TRBJ2-5, with D possibly matching TRBD1 (6 bases). CDR1 is SGHRS and CDR2 is YFSETQ in the germline V gene. This CDR3 has 13 residues. Trimming took 4 bases from V and 5 from J, leaving 12 bases between them. CDR3: CASSGGPSETQYF. CDR3 bases: TGCGCCAGCAGCGGGGGCCCCTCCGAGACCCAGTACTTC.

This clone was seen more than once but under ten times. The chain combines TRBV2 with TRBJ2-3, with a possible D match to TRBD2 (5 bases). The CDR3 has 17 residues. Trimming stripped 0 bases from V and 1 base from J, with 14 bases between. Germline assignment: CDR1 SNHLY and CDR2 FYNNEI. CDR3 amino acids: CASSEASRVGGTDTQYF. CDR3 sequence (DNA): TGTGCCAGCAGTGAAGCCTCGAGGGTTGGAGGCACAGATACGCAGTATTTT.

The J gene is TRBJ2-2, the V gene TRBV9; tentative D call: TRBD2 (5 bases). With 0 bases removed from V and 5 bases from J, the gap between germline ends came to 11 bases. The CDR3 sequence is 15 residues long. In germline, CDR1 is SGDLS, CDR2 YYNGEE. The CDR3 DNA sequence: TGTGCCAGCAGCGTAGTTCCAGCGGCTACCGGGGAGCTGTTTTTT. Translated: CASSVVPAATGELFF.

The genes are TRBV19 and TRBJ2-1, with D unresolved. The germline V and J ends were trimmed by 6 bases and 7 bases, with 7 bases remaining between them. Germline CDR1 LNHDA, CDR2 SQIVND (reference sequence). This CDR3 has 11 residues. In nucleotides, the CDR3 is TGTGCCAGTAGCCTCCCGAATGAGCAGTTCTTC. Protein: CASSLPNEQFF.

This clone is a singleton in its sample. J is TRBJ1-5 and V is TRBV10-3; maybe TRBD1 (5 bases). V was pared by 4 bases and J by 2 bases, with 15 bases between. Germline CDR1 is ENHRY and CDR2 is SYGVKD. This CDR3 is built from 16 residues. The CDR3 is CAISATQGAGNQPQHF. The CDR3 nucleotides are TGTGCCATCAGTGCTACCCAGGGTGCGGGCAATCAGCCCCAGCATTTT.

This chain links TRBV29-1 with TRBJ2-1; 11 bases fit TRBD2. Germline CDR1 is SQVTM and CDR2 is ANQGSEA. This CDR3 spans 12 amino acids. Unmatched junction bases numbered 4, after V lost 8 bases and J lost 7 bases. CDR3 protein: CSIWTSGNEQFF. CDR3 nucleotides: TGCAGCATCTGGACTAGCGGGAATGAGCAGTTCTTC.

The genes are TRBV30 and TRBJ1-5; TRBD1 matches at 10 bases. The CDR3 sequence is 15 residues long. The V segment lost 1 base and the J segment 2 bases; nucleotides outside the gene matches: 2. CDR1 GTSNPN and CDR2 SVGIG come from the germline V gene (reference sequence). The CDR3 DNA reads as TGTGCCTGGAGTGGGGACAGGGGTGGCAATCAGCCCCAGCATTTT. This sequence encodes CAWSGDRGGNQPQHF.

This chain links TRBV5-6 with TRBJ1-1, with D tentatively TRBD1 (5 bases). V shed 4 bases and J shed 5 bases, with 9 bases lying between them. In germline, CDR1 is SGHDT, CDR2 YYEEEE. This CDR3 is 12 amino acids long. The CDR3 loop is CASSAGGTEAFF. CDR3 sequence (DNA): TGTGCCAGCAGCGCGGGGGGGACTGAAGCTTTCTTT.

The chain joins TRBV28 to TRBJ2-1, with D maybe TRBD2 (5 bases). V was pared by 6 bases and J by 0 bases, with 21 bases between. From germline, CDR1 is MDHEN and CDR2 SYDVKM. The CDR3 runs 18 residues. The CDR3 DNA sequence: TGTGCCAGCAGCACCCCCCGTGGAGCGGCCAGCTCCTACAATGAGCAGTTCTTC. It specifies CASSTPRGAASSYNEQFF.

This chain connects TRBV30 to TRBJ2-1, with 13 bases that match TRBD2. V shed 3 bases, J shed 9 bases, and the junction held 8 bases outside the gene matches. Germline V CDR1 and CDR2: GTSNPN, SVGIG (reference sequence). The CDR3 runs to 15 residues. CDR3 nucleotides: TGTGCCTGGAGCCGAACTAGCGGGAGGGCCTTTGAGCAGTTCTTC. Encoded protein: CAWSRTSGRAFEQFF. Full variable domain (outside the CDR3, taken from reference TRBV30 and TRBJ2-1): SQTIHQWPATLVQPVGSPLSLECTVEGTSNPNLYWYRQAAGRGLQLLFYSVGIGQISSEVPQNLSASRPQDRQFILSSKKLLLSDSGFYLCAWSRTSGRAFEQFFGPGTRLTVL.

The V and J genes are TRBV7-8 and TRBJ1-2; a weak D match, TRBD1 (6 bases). In germline, CDR1 is SGHVS, CDR2 FQNEAQ. Trimming removed 1 base from V and 8 bases from J, with 11 bases in between. This CDR3 comprises 13 residues. The CDR3 here is CASSLGKTGGYTF. CDR3 sequence (DNA): TGTGCCAGCAGCTTAGGGAAAACAGGGGGCTACACCTTC.

This sequence joins TRBV27 and TRBJ1-1, with 10 bases identical to TRBD1. This CDR3 is 13 amino acids long. The V segment lost 6 bases and the J segment 4 bases; nucleotides outside the gene matches: 2. CDR1 and CDR2 (germline): MNHEY, SMNVEV (reference sequence). The chain's CDR3 is CASSGQGGTEAFF. DNA for the CDR3: TGTGCCAGCAGCGGACAGGGGGGCACTGAAGCTTTCTTT.

The chain recombines TRBV7-3 with TRBJ2-2; D is uncertain. Germline CDR1 reads SGHTA; CDR2 reads FQGTGA. CDR3 length equals 14 residues. V lost 6 bases to trimming and J lost 0 bases, with 8 bases between them. The CDR3 DNA sequence: TGTGCCAGCAGTCGCCAGGCGAACACCGGGGAGCTGTTTTTT. Its protein product is CASSRQANTGELFF.

This sequence joins TRBV5-1 and TRBJ1-1; 11 bases line up with TRBD1. The trim removed 7 bases at V and 3 bases at J, leaving 5 bases unmatched. CDR3 length: 14 amino acids. Germline values: CDR1 SGHRS, CDR2 YFSETQ. CDR3 coding DNA: TGCGCCAGCCAGGGACAGGGGGGGGACACTGAAGCTTTCTTT. Translated, it gives CASQGQGGDTEAFF.

The chain recombines TRBV4-2 with TRBJ2-5, with 11 bases aligning to TRBD2. V shed 5 bases, J shed 5 bases, and the junction held 4 bases outside the gene matches. From germline, CDR1 is LGHNA and CDR2 YNFKEQ. There are 14 residues in the CDR3. The CDR3 is CASSGTSGSETQYF. The CDR3 DNA reads as TGTGCCAGCAGCGGTACTAGCGGGAGTGAGACCCAGTACTTC.

The genes are TRBV7-2 and TRBJ2-1; TRBD2 matches at 8 bases. The CDR3 contains 14 residues. J gave up 15 bases and V 1 base, and 11 bases lay outside the gene matches. Germline lookup yields CDR1 SGHTA and CDR2 FQGNSA. DNA for the CDR3: TGTGCCAGCAGCTTAGTAGGGTCCAGCGGGAGAGGGTTCTTC. It specifies CASSLVGSSGRGFF.

The V and J genes are TRBV27 and TRBJ2-1, with 9 nucleotides matching TRBD2. Germline V gives CDR1 MNHEY, CDR2 SMNVEV (reference sequence). Trimming cost V 5 bases and J 3 bases; bases outside gene matches: 8. The CDR3 runs to 16 residues. The CDR3 nucleotides are TGTGCCAGCAGTAAGAGGGGGACTAGCCGCTACAATGAGCAGTTCTTC. Translation gives CASSKRGTSRYNEQFF.

V usage is TRBV25-1 and J usage is TRBJ2-7; D remains unclear. There are 14 residues in the CDR3. The germline gives CDR1 MGHDK, CDR2 SYGVNS. The V end lost 1 base, the J end lost 2 bases, and 9 bases lay between the germline ends. CDR3 DNA sequence: TGTGCCAGCAGTGAATTAGGCAGCGCCTACGAGCAGTACTTC. Its protein product is CASSELGSAYEQYF.

The gene calls are TRBV4-1 and TRBJ2-3, with D hard to call. Germline lookup yields CDR1 MGHRA and CDR2 YSYEKL. This CDR3 spans 12 amino acids. The ends were cut back, 3 bases at V and 2 bases at J, with 3 bases in the middle. The CDR3 is CASSHVTDTQYF. The CDR3 nucleotides are TGCGCCAGCAGCCACGTCACAGATACGCAGTATTTT.

The V and J genes are TRBV7-9 and TRBJ2-2; the match to TRBD2 covers 12 bases. This CDR3 comprises 16 residues. Germline V gene data show CDR1 as SEHNR and CDR2 as FQNEAQ (reference sequence). J was trimmed by 7 bases and V by 4 bases; bases with no gene match: 7. This chain's CDR3 is CASSSGLAGSDGELFF. In DNA form, the CDR3 reads TGTGCCAGCAGCTCGGGACTAGCGGGTTCGGACGGGGAGCTGTTTTTT.

J is TRBJ1-3 and V is TRBV6-1, with 10 bases matching TRBD1. J was trimmed by 0 bases and V by 2 bases; bases with no gene match: 7. Germline CDR1 and CDR2: MNHNS and SASEGT. CDR3 length: 18 amino acids. The CDR3 is CASSEFGTGAISGNTIYF. In DNA, the CDR3 is TGTGCCAGCAGTGAATTTGGGACAGGGGCCATCTCTGGAAACACCATATATTTT.

The V and J genes are TRBV6-6 and TRBJ2-2; weak D call: TRBD2 (5 bases). This CDR3 has 13 amino acids. The germline V gene has CDR1 MNHNY and CDR2 SVGAGI (reference sequence). Trimming pared 6 bases from V and 7 bases from J, leaving 12 bases between. CDR3 loop: CASRSGEYGELFF. In nucleotides, the CDR3 is TGTGCCAGCAGATCTGGGGAGTACGGGGAGCTGTTTTTT.

The V call is TRBV2, the J call TRBJ1-2; tentative D call: TRBD1 (5 bases). This CDR3 region has 14 residues. Between the trimmed V and J ends, which lost 6 bases and 2 bases, there was a span of 13 bases. The germline gives CDR1 SNHLY, CDR2 FYNNEI. CDR3 bases: TGTGCCAGCAGGCCCGACAGTGACAACTATGGCTACACCTTC. Translation: CASRPDSDNYGYTF.

This clone has a handful of counts. The chain is built from TRBV28 and TRBJ2-3; D is unresolved. CDR1 is MDHEN and CDR2 is SYDVKM in the germline V gene. The CDR3 has 13 residues. The ends were cut back, 3 bases at V and 0 bases at J, with 4 bases in the middle. The CDR3 nucleotides read TGTGCCAGCAGTTTCGGGAGCACAGATACGCAGTATTTT. Its translation is CASSFGSTDTQYF.